This entry features one TCR beta chain sequence. This sample was taken from a study of cytomegalovirus exposure and HLA in healthy donors. CDR3 length: 16 amino acids. Germline CDR1 reads SGHRS; CDR2 reads YFSETQ. With V trimmed by 2 bases and J by 4 bases, 5 bases remained unmatched. Measured with immunoSEQ multiplex PCR; TCRdb has only the in-frame clones, and not every one. The sample lists 150,000 or so clones; approximately 90% were seen once. The rearrangement links TRBV5-1 to TRBJ2-1; 11 bases agree with TRBD2. The sequenced material came from PBMCs. The sequence was obtained from a woman younger than 45 in good health and CMV-seropositive. CDR3 sequence (DNA): TGCGCCAGCAGCTTCACTAGCGGGGGAGTTTACAATGAGCAGTTCTTC. Translated: CASSFTSGGVYNEQFF.